The 9 T cell receptor beta chains given below trace back to one sample, sequenced in a study of blood T cell repertoires in COVID-19. Data came from immunoSEQ multiplex PCR; TCRdb stores just in-frame clones and leaves some out. The sample lists about 280,000 clones; around 86% were seen once. The sequenced material came from peripheral blood. These receptors all come from a woman aged 40 to 50 who had recovered from COVID-19.

The J gene is TRBJ2-7, the V gene TRBV27; 10 nucleotides line up with TRBD2. Trimming cost V 4 bases and J 6 bases; bases outside gene matches: 12. Germline V gene sequence: CDR1 MNHEY, CDR2 SMNVEV (reference sequence). This CDR3 has 16 residues. The CDR3 DNA is TGTGCCAGCAGTTCCCGATCCAGAGCGGGAGGGGGCGAGCAGTACTTC. The encoded protein is CASSSRSRAGGGEQYF.

The chain is built from TRBV6-6 and TRBJ2-1; TRBD1 agrees at 10 bases. The ends lost 1 base at V and 7 bases at J; junction bases unmatched: 7. CDR1 and CDR2 (germline): MNHNY, SVGAGI (reference sequence). The CDR3 contains 16 residues. CDR3 loop: CASSYYAGTGENEQFF. The CDR3 DNA is TGTGCCAGCAGTTACTATGCCGGGACAGGGGAGAATGAGCAGTTCTTC.

This clone was picked up one time. The chain recombines TRBV10-3 with TRBJ1-5; 10 positions agree with TRBD1. Trimming took 0 bases from V and 2 from J; bases not matched to a gene: 4. CDR1 is ENHRY, CDR2 SYGVKD, per germline. This CDR3 has 17 amino acids. DNA of the CDR3: TGTGCCATCAGTGAGTCGGGACAGGGGATTGGCAATCAGCCCCAGCATTTT. Translation gives CAISESGQGIGNQPQHF.

This rearrangement joins TRBV7-9 to TRBJ2-7, with unresolved D. Germline-derived CDR1 and CDR2 are SEHNR and FQNEAQ (reference sequence). This CDR3 has 11 residues. V lost 5 bases and J lost 5, with 7 bases in between. The CDR3 protein is CASSGLNEQYF. CDR3 nucleotide sequence: TGTGCCAGCAGCGGTCTAAACGAGCAGTACTTC.

V is TRBV6-7 and J is TRBJ1-4, with 7 positions matching TRBD1. TRBV6-7 is an ORF for which the function is uncertain. With V trimmed by 8 bases and J by 0 bases, 6 bases remained unmatched. The CDR3 has 15 residues. CDR3 residues: CASGTELATNEKLFF. CDR3 nucleotides: TGTGCCAGCGGGACAGAGCTTGCAACTAATGAAAAACTGTTTTTT.

The chain links TRBV2 to TRBJ1-5; tentatively, D is TRBD1 (6 bases). The germline V gene encodes CDR1 SNHLY and CDR2 FYNNEI. V dropped 5 bases and J dropped 0 bases, with 14 bases sitting between them. The CDR3 totals 16 residues. The CDR3 protein is CASSTGQTYSNQPQHF. Written as DNA, the CDR3 is TGTGCCAGCAGTACAGGACAGACTTATAGCAATCAGCCCCAGCATTTT.

V gene TRBV10-3 combines with J gene TRBJ2-3; tentatively, D is TRBD2 (5 bases). The CDR3 extends over 12 amino acids. Trimming removed 2 bases at V and 6 bases at J, with 6 bases between. Germline V gene data show CDR1 as ENHRY and CDR2 as SYGVKD. The CDR3 is CAISEIADTQYF. Written as DNA, the CDR3 is TGTGCCATCAGTGAGATAGCGGATACGCAGTATTTT.

The chain links TRBV6-5 to TRBJ2-1; TRBD2 matches at 11 bases. V lost 6 bases and J lost 8; bases outside the gene matches: 9. CDR1 is MNHEY and CDR2 is SVGAGI in the germline V gene. The CDR3 spans 15 residues. The CDR3 protein is CASSQTSGSWDEQFF. CDR3 nucleotide sequence: TGTGCCAGCAGCCAAACTAGCGGGAGTTGGGATGAGCAGTTCTTC.

The V call is TRBV1, the J call TRBJ2-1; the DNA was not compared with TRBD2, the D call given in the table. TRBV1 has pseudogene status. The CDR3 contains 15 residues. The chain's CDR3 is CTSPPRVASYNEQFF. The CDR3 nucleotides are TGCACCAGCCCCCCGAGAGTCGCATCCTACAATGAGCAGTTCTTC.